This passage covers 21 T cell receptor beta chains from one sample sequenced in a study of T-cell reconstitution after alpha-beta-depleted transplantation in children. Unique molecular identifiers tagged the TCRbeta library. TCRdb processed the PCR reads anew with MiXCR; each CDR3 protein has one entry. Among under 150,000 distinct CDR3 sequences, roughly 9.7% were seen once, and the ten largest hold 24%. The sequences come from PBMCs, mostly from graft donor cells, collected 180 days after TCRalphabeta/CD19-depleted stem cell transplant. The receptors originated from a girl younger than two who had a stem cell transplant for combined immunodeficiency, so the T cells may come from the graft donor.

This clonotype was detected only a few times. The genes are TRBV5-1 and TRBJ1-1; D possibly corresponds to TRBD1 (5 bases). CDR1 and CDR2 (germline): SGHRS, YFSETQ. Between the trimmed V and J ends, which lost 4 bases and 1 base, there was a span of 14 bases. This CDR3 is 15 amino acids long. The chain's CDR3 is CASSKGTAPNTEAFF. CDR3 DNA sequence: TGCGCCAGCAGCAAGGGGACGGCTCCGAACACTGAAGCTTTCTTT.

This chain links TRBV5-8 with TRBJ1-2; TRBD1 is a possible D gene (5 bases). Germline-derived CDR1 and CDR2 are SGHTS and YDEGEE. With 4 bases removed from V and 5 bases from J, the gap between germline ends came to 18 bases. The CDR3 loop spans 15 amino acids. The chain's CDR3 is CASSRPPTGGYGYTF. In DNA, the CDR3 is TGTGCCAGCAGCCGGCCGCCCACGGGGGGATATGGCTACACCTTC.

The chain employs TRBV5-1 and TRBJ2-2; tentative D call: TRBD1 (5 bases). The CDR3 is 18 amino acids. CDR1 SGHRS and CDR2 YFSETQ come from the germline V gene. Trimming took off 2 bases at V and 2 bases at J, with 19 bases between the two ends. The CDR3 DNA follows: TGCGCCAGCAGCTTAACCTACACCCTAAGGGGAAACACCGGGGAGCTGTTTTTT. Its protein product is CASSLTYTLRGNTGELFF.

This clonotype was found a few times. The chain has TRBV10-3 and TRBJ2-2; D may match TRBD1 or TRBD2 (6 bases each). CDR1 and CDR2 from the germline V gene are ENHRY and SYGVKD. CDR3 length: 13 amino acids. The V and J ends lost 10 bases and 3 bases respectively, with 12 bases between them. The DNA of the CDR3 is TGTGCCACTATAAGGGGGGACACCGGGGAGCTGTTTTTT. This translates into CATIRGDTGELFF.

This clonotype was counted only a few times. The chain's CDR3 is CASSYTTGQPQHF. The DNA of the CDR3 is TGTGCCAGCAGTTACACGACAGGGCAACCCCAGCATTTT. This chain links TRBV6-6 with TRBJ1-5, with 7 bases fitting TRBD1. V shed 2 bases and J 10 bases; nucleotides not matched to a gene: 5. The CDR3 is 13 residues long. From germline, CDR1 is MNHNY and CDR2 SVGAGI (reference sequence).

A few counts support this clonotype. The chain recombines TRBV29-1 with TRBJ2-7; a possible D gene is TRBD2 (5 bases). CDR1 is SQVTM, CDR2 ANQGSEA, per germline. This CDR3 has 13 residues. Trimming shortened V by 7 bases and J by 2 bases, and 15 bases separated the two germline ends. DNA for the CDR3: TGCAGCGCGACGATCGGGGTAACCTACGAGCAGTACTTC. Residues: CSATIGVTYEQYF.

This clonotype was counted between two and nine times. V is TRBV11-3 and J is TRBJ2-7; D call uncertain. This CDR3 comprises 12 residues. CDR1 SGHNT and CDR2 YENEEA come from the germline V gene. Trimming took off 2 bases at V and 3 bases at J, with 5 bases between the two ends. CDR3 region: CASSLIGYEQYF. The CDR3 coding sequence is TGTGCCAGCAGCTTAATAGGCTACGAGCAGTACTTC.

This clonotype came up a few times. The V and J genes are TRBV12-3 or TRBV12-4 and TRBJ2-7; tentative D call: TRBD1 (6 bases). The CDR3 sequence is 16 residues long. V lost 6 bases, J lost 4 bases, and 22 bases lay in between. CDR3 coding DNA: TGTGCCAGCAGCCCGCTCCCGGGACACGGGAAATACGAGCAGTACTTC. This codes for CASSPLPGHGKYEQYF.

As regards this clonotype: A read error may account for a junction end that differs from germline. This rearrangement joins TRBV6-1 to TRBJ1-5, with D tentatively TRBD1 (5 bases). The length of the CDR3 is 13 residues. Germline-derived CDR1 and CDR2 are MNHNS and SASEGT. The chain's CDR3 is CASRQGVHQPHHF. The CDR3 DNA sequence: TGTGCCAGCAGGCAAGGGGTTCATCAGCCCCACCATTTT.

The V call is TRBV5-1, the J call TRBJ2-7, with TRBD2 matching 8 bases. The CDR3 is 14 amino acids. J gave up 0 bases and V 4 bases, and 3 bases lay outside the gene matches. Germline values: CDR1 SGHRS, CDR2 YFSETQ. The CDR3 region is CASSQREHSYEQYF. The CDR3 nucleotides are TGCGCCAGCAGCCAGCGGGAGCACTCCTACGAGCAGTACTTC.

The chain uses TRBV20-1 and TRBJ1-5; D not certain. CDR3 length: 15 amino acids. In germline, CDR1 is DFQATT, CDR2 SNEGSKA (reference sequence). Trimming left V 0 bases short and J 3 bases short, with 12 bases between. The CDR3 bases are TGCAGTGCTAGAGACGACGGGGAATACAATCAGCCCCAGCATTTT. The encoded protein is CSARDDGEYNQPQHF.

The chain recombines TRBV12-3 or TRBV12-4 with TRBJ2-5, with 13 bases that match TRBD2. The CDR3 length is 16 residues. With 9 bases clipped from V and 5 bases from J, the junction kept 12 bases outside the gene matches. The CDR3 loop reads CASRTSGSGFAETQYF. CDR3 in DNA: TGTGCCAGTAGGACTAGCGGGAGTGGGTTCGCGGAGACCCAGTACTTC.

This clonotype was seen only a few times. The gene calls are TRBV13 and TRBJ2-7; TRBD2 agrees at 7 bases. CDR1 and CDR2 (germline): PRHDT, FYEKMQ (reference sequence). The length of the CDR3 is 18 residues. After removal of 5 bases from V and 5 bases from J, the junction contained 21 bases not matched to a gene. CDR3 DNA: TGTGCCAGCAGCCTATCGGGGGGACGGGGTATGGGACTCCACGAGCAGTACTTC. Residues: CASSLSGGRGMGLHEQYF.

A few counts support this clonotype. The CDR3 coding sequence is TGTGCCAGCAGCCCAGACAACTACGAGCAGTACTTC. Translated, it gives CASSPDNYEQYF. The rearrangement links TRBV7-9 to TRBJ2-7; D call uncertain. CDR1 is SEHNR, CDR2 FQNEAQ, per germline (reference sequence). Trimming took off 5 bases at V and 3 bases at J, with 8 bases between the two ends. The CDR3 is 12 amino acids.

This rearrangement joins TRBV12-3 or TRBV12-4 to TRBJ2-2; unclear D gene. V dropped 3 bases and J dropped 9 bases, with 5 bases sitting between them. This CDR3 has 11 residues. The chain's CDR3 is CASSFTRELFF. The CDR3 DNA reads TGTGCCAGCAGTTTTACTAGGGAGCTGTTTTTT.

The table lists this clonotype with a few counts. The chain is built from TRBV20-1 and TRBJ2-7; TRBD1 matches 7 bases. Germline V gene lookup returns CDR1 DFQATT and CDR2 SNEGSKA (reference sequence). V gave up 6 bases and J gave up 2 bases; unmatched junction bases: 16. The CDR3 loop spans 16 amino acids. The CDR3 coding sequence is TGCAGTGCGGCCGAGAACAGGGGCCTGTCAACCTACGAGCAGTACTTC. It codes for CSAAENRGLSTYEQYF.

This chain connects TRBV10-3 to TRBJ2-1; 8 nucleotides agree with TRBD2. With 4 bases clipped from V and 0 bases from J, the junction kept 5 bases outside the gene matches. Germline lookup yields CDR1 ENHRY and CDR2 SYGVKD. CDR3 length: 16 amino acids. The CDR3 spells CAISGPLAGSYNEQFF. DNA for the CDR3: TGTGCCATCAGTGGTCCTCTAGCGGGCTCCTACAATGAGCAGTTCTTC.

The table lists this clonotype with a few counts. The chain links TRBV7-2 to TRBJ1-2; D may be TRBD1 (5 bases). Per germline, CDR1 SGHTA and CDR2 FQGNSA. The germline V and J ends were trimmed by 0 bases and 9 bases, with 14 bases remaining between them. This CDR3 has 14 amino acids. The CDR3 loop is CASSLALQGARYTF. DNA for the CDR3: TGTGCCAGCAGCTTAGCCCTGCAGGGAGCTCGCTACACCTTC.

This clonotype was found a few times. The V and J genes are TRBV24-1 and TRBJ2-7; no clear D gene. This CDR3 has 12 residues. Between the trimmed V and J ends, which lost 3 bases and 8 bases, there was a span of 10 bases. From germline, CDR1 is KGHDR and CDR2 SFDVKD. CDR3 amino acids: CATSDPTSKQYF. The CDR3 DNA follows: TGTGCCACCAGTGATCCCACCTCAAAGCAGTACTTC.

This clonotype was seen a few times. The rearrangement joins TRBV5-6 to TRBJ1-6; D gene unclear. The germline gives CDR1 SGHDT, CDR2 YYEEEE. CDR3 length: 13 residues. V lost 4 bases, J lost 13 bases, and 15 bases lay in between. The CDR3 DNA follows: TGTGCCAGCAGCCTCGAGAGGGTGGATCCCCTCCACTTT. This encodes CASSLERVDPLHF.

This chain joins TRBV24-1 and TRBJ2-5; 11 bases map to TRBD1. The CDR3 contains 15 residues. The germline V gene encodes CDR1 KGHDR and CDR2 SFDVKD. After removal of 2 bases from V and 8 bases from J, the junction contained 6 bases not matched to a gene. CDR3 in amino acids: CATSDSGQGVETQYF. The CDR3 coding sequence is TGTGCCACCAGTGATTCGGGACAGGGGGTTGAAACCCAGTACTTC.